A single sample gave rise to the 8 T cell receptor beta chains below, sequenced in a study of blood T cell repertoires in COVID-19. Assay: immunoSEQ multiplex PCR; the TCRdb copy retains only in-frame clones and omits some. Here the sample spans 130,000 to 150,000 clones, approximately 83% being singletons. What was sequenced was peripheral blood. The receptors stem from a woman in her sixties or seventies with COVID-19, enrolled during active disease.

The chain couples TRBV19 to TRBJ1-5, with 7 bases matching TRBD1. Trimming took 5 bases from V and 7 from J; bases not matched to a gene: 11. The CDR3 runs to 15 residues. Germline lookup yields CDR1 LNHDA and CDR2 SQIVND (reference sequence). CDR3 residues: CASSSDRRGEQPQHF. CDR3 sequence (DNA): TGTGCCAGTAGTTCGGACAGGAGGGGAGAACAGCCCCAGCATTTT.

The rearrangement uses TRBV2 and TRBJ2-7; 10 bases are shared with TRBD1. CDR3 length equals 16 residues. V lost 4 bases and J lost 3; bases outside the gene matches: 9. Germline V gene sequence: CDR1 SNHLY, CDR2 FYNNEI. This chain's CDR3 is CASSGVGTGVFYEQYF. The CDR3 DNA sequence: TGTGCCAGCAGTGGAGTAGGGACAGGGGTTTTCTACGAGCAGTACTTC.

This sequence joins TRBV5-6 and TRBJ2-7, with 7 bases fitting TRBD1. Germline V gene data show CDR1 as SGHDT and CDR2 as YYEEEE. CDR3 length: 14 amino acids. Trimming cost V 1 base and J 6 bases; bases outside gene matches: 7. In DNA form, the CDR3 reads TGTGCCAGCAGCTTGATTTCAGGGGGAAGCGAGCAGTACTTC. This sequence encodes CASSLISGGSEQYF.

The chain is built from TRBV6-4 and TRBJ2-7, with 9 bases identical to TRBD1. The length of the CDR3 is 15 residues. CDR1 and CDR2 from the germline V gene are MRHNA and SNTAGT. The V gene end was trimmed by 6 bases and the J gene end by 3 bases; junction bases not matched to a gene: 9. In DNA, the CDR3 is TGTGCCAGCAGCCGGACAGGGGCCGGGATCTACGAGCAGTACTTC. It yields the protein CASSRTGAGIYEQYF.

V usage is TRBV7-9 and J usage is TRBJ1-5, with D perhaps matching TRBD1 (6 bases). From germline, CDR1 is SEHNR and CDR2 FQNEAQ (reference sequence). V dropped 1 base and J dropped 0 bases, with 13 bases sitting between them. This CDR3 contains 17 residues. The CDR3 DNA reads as TGTGCCAGCAGCTTAGAGGACAACAGGGATAGCAATCAGCCCCAGCATTTT. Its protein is CASSLEDNRDSNQPQHF.

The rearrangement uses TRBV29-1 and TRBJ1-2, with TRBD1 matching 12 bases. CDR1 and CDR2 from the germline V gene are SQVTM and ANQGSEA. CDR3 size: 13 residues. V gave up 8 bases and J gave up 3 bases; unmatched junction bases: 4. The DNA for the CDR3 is TGCAGCACGGGACAGGGGGCTGACTATGGCTACACCTTC. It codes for CSTGQGADYGYTF.

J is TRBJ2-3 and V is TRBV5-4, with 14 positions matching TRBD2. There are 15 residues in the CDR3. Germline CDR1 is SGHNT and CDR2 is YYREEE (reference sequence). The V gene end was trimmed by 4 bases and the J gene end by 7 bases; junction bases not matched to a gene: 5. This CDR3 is CASSPTSGGANTQYF. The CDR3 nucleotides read TGTGCCAGCAGCCCGACTAGCGGGGGGGCCAATACGCAGTATTTT.

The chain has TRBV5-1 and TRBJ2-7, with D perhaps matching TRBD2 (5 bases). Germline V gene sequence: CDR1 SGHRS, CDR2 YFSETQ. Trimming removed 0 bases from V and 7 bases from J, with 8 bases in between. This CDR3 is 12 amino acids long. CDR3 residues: CASSLGSGEQYF. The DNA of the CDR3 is TGCGCCAGCAGCTTGGGATCGGGGGAGCAGTACTTC.